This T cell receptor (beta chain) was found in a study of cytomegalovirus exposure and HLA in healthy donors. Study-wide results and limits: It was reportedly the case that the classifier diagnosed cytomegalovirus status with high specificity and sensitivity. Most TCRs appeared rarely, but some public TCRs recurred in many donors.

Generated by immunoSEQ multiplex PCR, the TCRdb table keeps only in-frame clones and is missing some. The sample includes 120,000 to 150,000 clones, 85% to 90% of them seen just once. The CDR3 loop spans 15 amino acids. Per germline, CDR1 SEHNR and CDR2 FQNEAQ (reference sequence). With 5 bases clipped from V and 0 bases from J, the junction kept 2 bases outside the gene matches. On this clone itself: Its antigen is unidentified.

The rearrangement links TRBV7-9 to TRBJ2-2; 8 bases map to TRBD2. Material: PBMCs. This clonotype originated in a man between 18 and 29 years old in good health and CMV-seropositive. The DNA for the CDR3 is TGTGCCAGCAGCCCCGGGGGGGCGAACACCGGGGAGCTGTTTTTT. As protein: CASSPGGANTGELFF.